Presented here are 8 T cell receptor beta chains from one specimen sequenced in a study of blood T cell repertoires in COVID-19. Sequencing used immunoSEQ multiplex PCR; TCRdb keeps in-frame clones, though not all of them. The data hold 200,000 or so clones, with 88% observed a single time. The source material was peripheral blood. The receptors come from a man between 65 and 85 years old with active or convalescent COVID-19.

This chain joins TRBV18 and TRBJ2-5, with 10 positions matching TRBD1. The germline gives CDR1 KGHSH, CDR2 LQKENI. This CDR3 is built from 18 residues. V lost 1 base and J lost 3; bases outside the gene matches: 11. The CDR3 protein is CASSPLFDRGLLEETQYF. The CDR3 DNA sequence: TGTGCCAGCTCACCACTTTTCGACAGGGGGCTCTTAGAAGAGACCCAGTACTTC.

The CDR3 nucleotides read TGTGCCAGCAGCCCGGGACAGGCAGGCCAAGAGACCCAGTACTTC. Translating it yields CASSPGQAGQETQYF. This chain connects TRBV11-2 to TRBJ2-5; 8 bases line up with TRBD1. Germline V gives CDR1 SGHAT, CDR2 FQNNGV. J gave up 1 base and V 5 bases, and 6 bases lay outside the gene matches. CDR3 length equals 15 residues.

This chain uses TRBV29-1 with TRBJ1-1; TRBD1 agrees at 7 bases. Germline lookup yields CDR1 SQVTM and CDR2 ANQGSEA. J was trimmed by 2 bases and V by 7 bases; bases with no gene match: 7. This CDR3 comprises 13 residues. DNA of the CDR3: TGCAGCGCTATGGGACAGACAAACACTGAAGCTTTCTTT. This encodes CSAMGQTNTEAFF.

The V call is TRBV10-2, the J call TRBJ2-5; TRBD1 is a possible D gene (5 bases). Germline loops: CDR1 WSHSY, CDR2 SAAADI. The ends were cut back, 0 bases at V and 3 bases at J, with 11 bases in the middle. The CDR3 is 15 amino acids. The DNA for the CDR3 is TGCGCCAGCAGTGAGTCTCACAGGTGGAAAGAGACCCAGTACTTC. Protein product: CASSESHRWKETQYF.

V usage is TRBV19 and J usage is TRBJ2-5, with TRBD1 matching over 7 bases. Trimming at V came to 3 bases and at J to 3 bases, leaving 4 bases not matched to a gene. Germline assignment: CDR1 LNHDA and CDR2 SQIVND (reference sequence). The CDR3 is 14 amino acids. The CDR3 DNA sequence: TGTGCCAGTAGTATGGGGACAGTTGAAGAGACCCAGTACTTC. Amino acid sequence: CASSMGTVEETQYF.

This clone has just one count. The chain combines TRBV7-8 with TRBJ1-1; no definite D call. The CDR3 is 15 amino acids. Germline CDR1 and CDR2: SGHVS and FQNEAQ. Trimming removed 5 bases at V and 0 bases at J, with 13 bases between. The CDR3 here is CASSHAVPMNTEAFF. CDR3 DNA: TGTGCCAGCAGCCACGCAGTACCCATGAACACTGAAGCTTTCTTT.

The rearrangement joins TRBV19 to TRBJ1-5, with a possible D match to TRBD1 (6 bases). Per the germline V gene, CDR1 is LNHDA and CDR2 is SQIVND (reference sequence). The CDR3 is 14 amino acids. V dropped 6 bases and J dropped 7 bases, with 16 bases sitting between them. CDR3 in DNA: TGTGCCAGTAGCGGCTCGGGGGGCGGGCAGCCCCAGCATTTT. Protein sequence: CASSGSGGGQPQHF.

The chain joins TRBV10-1 to TRBJ2-7; a weak D match, TRBD2 (5 bases). CDR3 length: 14 amino acids. V shed 3 bases and J shed 0 bases, with 9 bases lying between them. Germline assignment: CDR1 WNHNN and CDR2 SYGVQD (reference sequence). The CDR3 DNA sequence: TGCGCCAGCAGTGAAGGCGGGCTCTCCTACGAGCAGTACTTC. Its protein is CASSEGGLSYEQYF.